This TCR beta chain was captured by sequencing in a study of blood T cell repertoires in COVID-19. Study at large: There were acute and convalescent COVID-19 samples, and they came from the United States, Italy and Spain. Sources were T cells, B-cell-depleted T cells, or PBMCs; the material itself was cDNA or gDNA.

Methods used by the authors: Reference gene primer amplification in the assay estimated nucleated cell counts. Assay used: immunoSEQ multiplex PCR; TCRdb lists only in-frame clones, some missing. That table gives V, J and clone size, and the DNA gave D and trimming. The sample lists 130,000 or so clones, around 63% occurring once. In germline, CDR1 is GTSNPN, CDR2 SVGIG (reference sequence). This CDR3 contains 14 residues. J lost 3 bases, V lost 3 bases, and 3 bases had no gene match. The chain recombines TRBV30 with TRBJ2-3, with 10 bases aligning to TRBD1. The source is a woman in her seventies with acute or convalescent COVID-19. Material: peripheral blood. The CDR3 loop is CAWSPGQGTDTQYF. DNA of the CDR3: TGTGCCTGGAGCCCGGGACAGGGGACAGATACGCAGTATTTT. Full variable domain (rest looked up from reference TRBV30 and TRBJ2-3): SQTIHQWPATLVQPVGSPLSLECTVEGTSNPNLYWYRQAAGRGLQLLFYSVGIGQISSEVPQNLSASRPQDRQFILSSKKLLLSDSGFYLCAWSPGQGTDTQYFGPGTRLTVL.